The 9 T cell receptor beta chains presented below share a single source sample, sequenced in a study of cytomegalovirus exposure and HLA in healthy donors. 13 Jbeta primers and 60 Vbeta primers were used for the PCR. The method was immunoSEQ multiplex PCR; TCRdb's version includes in-frame clones alone and lacks a portion of them. The sample contains tens of thousands of clones, roughly 67% of which appear only once. The sample taken for sequencing was PBMCs. The receptors here all came from a boy aged 5-17 years in good health and CMV-seropositive.

The V gene is TRBV2, the J gene TRBJ1-2; D unresolved. Trimming cost V 4 bases and J 2 bases, with 8 bases left between them. Germline V gene lookup returns CDR1 SNHLY and CDR2 FYNNEI. The CDR3 sequence is 13 residues long. The CDR3 nucleotides are TGTGCCAGCAGTGGTGGGAGAAACTATGGCTACACCTTC. Translating it yields CASSGGRNYGYTF.

The chain joins TRBV6-5 to TRBJ2-7; 9 bases align to TRBD1. In germline, CDR1 is MNHEY, CDR2 SVGAGI. The ends lost 4 bases at V and 5 bases at J; junction bases unmatched: 6. The CDR3 extends over 14 amino acids. Written as DNA, the CDR3 is TGTGCCAGCAGTTTAGGGACAGGGCAAAACGAGCAGTACTTC. It codes for CASSLGTGQNEQYF.

The J gene is TRBJ1-5, the V gene TRBV15; the D gene is possibly TRBD1 (5 bases). The germline CDR1 and CDR2 sequences are LNHNV and YYDKDF (reference sequence). This CDR3 spans 14 amino acids. Trimming left V 0 bases short and J 9 bases short, with 12 bases between. CDR3 nucleotides: TGTGCCACCAGCAGAGATCGGGGGGGGAGGCCCCAGCATTTT. Its protein product is CATSRDRGGRPQHF. The full variable domain, completed using reference TRBV15 and TRBJ1-5, is DAMVIQNPRYQVTQFGKPVTLSCSQTLNHNVMYWYQQKSSQAPKLLFHYYDKDFNNEADTPDNFQSRRPNTSFCFLDIRSPGLGDTAMYLCATSRDRGGRPQHFGDGTRLSIL.

This sequence joins TRBV5-6 and TRBJ2-5, with a weak D call TRBD1 (5 bases). The V gene's germline CDR1 is SGHDT and CDR2 YYEEEE. The length of the CDR3 is 11 residues. V shed 2 bases and J shed 11 bases, with 10 bases lying between them. The CDR3 reads CASSFQGGQYF. For the CDR3, the DNA is TGTGCCAGCAGCTTTCAGGGTGGGCAGTACTTC.

This chain links TRBV25-1 with TRBJ1-6; no clear D. V lost 9 bases and J 7 bases, leaving 7 bases between the germline ends. The germline gives CDR1 MGHDK, CDR2 SYGVNS. CDR3 length equals 11 residues. In DNA, the CDR3 is TGTGCCAGTAACAAGAATTCACCCCTCCACTTT. Its translation is CASNKNSPLHF.

In its sample, this clone was seen a few times. The gene calls are TRBV7-9 and TRBJ2-3; 7 positions agree with TRBD1. V shed 2 bases, J shed 4 bases, and the junction held 6 bases outside the gene matches. CDR3 length: 15 amino acids. CDR1 is SEHNR, CDR2 FQNEAQ, per germline (reference sequence). CDR3 amino acids: CASSLIEGAPDTQYF. Here the CDR3 DNA reads TGTGCCAGCAGCTTAATCGAGGGGGCCCCAGATACGCAGTATTTT.

The sample holds one count of this clone. This chain connects TRBV5-1 to TRBJ2-7, with TRBD2 matching over 13 bases. V was clipped by 0 bases and J by 2 bases; unmatched bases: 2. The CDR3 has 16 amino acids. Germline CDR1 reads SGHRS; CDR2 reads YFSETQ. CDR3 sequence reads: CASSLGLAGGTYEQYF. The CDR3, as DNA: TGCGCCAGCAGCTTGGGACTAGCGGGAGGAACCTACGAGCAGTACTTC. Together with reference TRBV5-1 and TRBJ2-7, the CDR3 gives the full variable domain: KAGVTQTPRYLIKTRGQQVTLSCSPISGHRSVSWYQQTPGQGLQFLFEYFSETQRNKGNFPGRFSGRQFSNSRSEMNVSTLELGDSALYLCASSLGLAGGTYEQYFGPGTRLTVT.

This chain links TRBV18 with TRBJ2-3; TRBD1 matches at 8 bases. Germline V gives CDR1 KGHSH, CDR2 LQKENI. The CDR3 runs 15 residues. Trimming cost V 3 bases and J 5 bases; bases outside gene matches: 7. The DNA of the CDR3 is TGTGCCAGCTCACCCAGGGGACAGGTTAAAGATACGCAGTATTTT. Its translation is CASSPRGQVKDTQYF.

The J gene is TRBJ1-1, the V gene TRBV18, with D possibly matching TRBD1 (6 bases). There are 18 residues in the CDR3. Deletions cut 4 bases from V and 2 bases from J, with 23 bases between. The germline gives CDR1 KGHSH, CDR2 LQKENI. CDR3 nucleotide sequence: TGTGCCAGCTCACTCACCTCATTCACTCGGACAGCCAACACTGAAGCTTTCTTT. Translation gives CASSLTSFTRTANTEAFF.